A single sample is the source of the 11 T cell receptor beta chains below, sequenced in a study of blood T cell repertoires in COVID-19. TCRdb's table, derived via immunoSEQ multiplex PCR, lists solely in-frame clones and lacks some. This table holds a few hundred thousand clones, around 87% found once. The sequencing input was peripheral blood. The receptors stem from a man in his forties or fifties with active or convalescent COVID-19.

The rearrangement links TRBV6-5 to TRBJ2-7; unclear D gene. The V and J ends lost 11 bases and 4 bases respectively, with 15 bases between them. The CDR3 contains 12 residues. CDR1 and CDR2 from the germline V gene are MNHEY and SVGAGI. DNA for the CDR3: TGTGCCCTACGTCCTAGTGGGTACGAGCAGTACTTC. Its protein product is CALRPSGYEQYF.

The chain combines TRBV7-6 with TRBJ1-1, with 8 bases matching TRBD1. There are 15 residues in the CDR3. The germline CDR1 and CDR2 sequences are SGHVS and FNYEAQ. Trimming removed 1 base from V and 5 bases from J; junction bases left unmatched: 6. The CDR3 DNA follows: TGTGCCAGCAGCTTAGGCGGGACAGGTTTAACTGAAGCTTTCTTT. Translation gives CASSLGGTGLTEAFF. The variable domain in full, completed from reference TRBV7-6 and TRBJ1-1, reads GAGVSQSPRYKVTKRGQDVALRCDPISGHVSLYWYRQALGQGPEFLTYFNYEAQQDKSGLPNDRFSAERPEGSISTLTIQRTEQRDSAMYRCASSLGGTGLTEAFFGQGTRLTVV.

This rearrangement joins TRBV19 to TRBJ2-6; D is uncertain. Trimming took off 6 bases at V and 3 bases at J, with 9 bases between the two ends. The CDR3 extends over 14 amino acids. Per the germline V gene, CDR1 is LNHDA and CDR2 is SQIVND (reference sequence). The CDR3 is CASSQTGGANVLTF. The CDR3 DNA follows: TGTGCCAGTAGCCAAACTGGTGGGGCCAACGTCCTGACTTTC.

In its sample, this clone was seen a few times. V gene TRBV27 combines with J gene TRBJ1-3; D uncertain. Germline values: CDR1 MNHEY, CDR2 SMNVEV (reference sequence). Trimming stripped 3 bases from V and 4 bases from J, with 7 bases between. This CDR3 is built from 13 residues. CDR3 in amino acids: CASSLFQGNTIYF. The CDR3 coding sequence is TGTGCCAGCAGTTTGTTCCAGGGAAACACCATATATTTT.

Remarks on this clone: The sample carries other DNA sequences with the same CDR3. CDR3 region: CASSSGGAGTDTQYF. CDR3 in DNA: TGTGCCAGCTCTTCGGGGGGCGCAGGCACAGATACGCAGTATTTT. V usage is TRBV28 and J usage is TRBJ2-3, with TRBD2 as a possible D gene (7 bases). Germline CDR1 MDHEN, CDR2 SYDVKM. V lost 8 bases, J lost 1 base, and 16 bases lay in between. This CDR3 has 15 residues.

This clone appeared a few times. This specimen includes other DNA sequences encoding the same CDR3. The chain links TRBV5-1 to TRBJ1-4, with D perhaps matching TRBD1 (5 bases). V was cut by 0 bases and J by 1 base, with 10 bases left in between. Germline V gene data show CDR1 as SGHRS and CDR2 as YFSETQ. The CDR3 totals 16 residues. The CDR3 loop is CASSLEQGGTNEKLFF. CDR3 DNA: TGCGCCAGCAGCTTGGAGCAGGGAGGAACTAATGAAAAACTGTTTTTT.

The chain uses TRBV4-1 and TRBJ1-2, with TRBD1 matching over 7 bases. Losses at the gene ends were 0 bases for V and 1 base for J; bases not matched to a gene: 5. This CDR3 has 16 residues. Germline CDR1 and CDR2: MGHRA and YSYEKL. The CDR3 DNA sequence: TGCGCCAGCAGCCAAGACGGGGACAGTCTTAACTATGGCTACACCTTC. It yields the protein CASSQDGDSLNYGYTF.

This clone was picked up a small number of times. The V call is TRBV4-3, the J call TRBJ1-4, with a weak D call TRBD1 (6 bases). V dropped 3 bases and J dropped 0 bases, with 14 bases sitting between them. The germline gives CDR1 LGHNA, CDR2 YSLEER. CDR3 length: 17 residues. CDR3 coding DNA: TGCGCCAGCAGCCAGGAGGTAGGGGGAACAACTAATGAAAAACTGTTTTTT. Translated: CASSQEVGGTTNEKLFF.

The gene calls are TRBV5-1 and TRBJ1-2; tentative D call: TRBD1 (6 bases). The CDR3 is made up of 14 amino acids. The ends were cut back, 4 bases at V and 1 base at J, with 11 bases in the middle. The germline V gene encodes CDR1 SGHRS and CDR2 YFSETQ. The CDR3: CASSQDSLNYGYTF. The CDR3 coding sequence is TGCGCCAGCAGCCAGGACAGCCTTAACTATGGCTACACCTTC.

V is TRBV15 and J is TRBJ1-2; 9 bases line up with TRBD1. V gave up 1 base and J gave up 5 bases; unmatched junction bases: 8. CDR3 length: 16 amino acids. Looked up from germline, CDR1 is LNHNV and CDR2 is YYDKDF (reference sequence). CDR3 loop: CATSRGGTGIGYGYTF. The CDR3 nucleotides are TGTGCCACCAGCAGAGGTGGGACAGGGATCGGATATGGCTACACCTTC.

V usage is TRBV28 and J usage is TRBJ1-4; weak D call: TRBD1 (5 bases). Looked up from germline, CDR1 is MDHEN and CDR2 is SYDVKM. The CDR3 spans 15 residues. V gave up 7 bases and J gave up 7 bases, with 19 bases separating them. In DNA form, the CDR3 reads TGTGCCAGCACCCCGGGGGATGTCGGGGGTGAAAAACTGTTTTTT. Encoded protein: CASTPGDVGGEKLFF.